This T cell receptor beta chain was observed in a study of monozygotic twins with inflammatory bowel disease. Study-wide results and limits: IBD patients displayed reduced TCRbeta diversity (inverse Simpson) when set against healthy co-twins. Variability may have been added to patient repertoires by differing immunosuppressive treatments. Among the T cells, different subtypes could not be distinguished. Discordant twins had repertoire similarity that did not differ from that of concordant twins, possibly from limited power.

No DNA is given; TCRdb re-called the 5' RACE reads and lists each CDR3 protein once. This sample's table has about 300,000 distinct CDR3 sequences. The germline V gene encodes CDR1 SQVTM and CDR2 ANQGSEA. CDR3 size: 14 residues. Details on this clonotype: Its antigen is still unknown.

The specimen sequenced was blood. The clonotype was recovered from a human donor with ulcerative colitis or Crohn's disease, or a healthy co-twin of an affected twin (not recorded which). The chain links TRBV29-1 to TRBJ1-3; TCRdb's D call, TRBD1, is unchecked because there is no DNA. CDR3 protein: CSVVTGNSGNTIYF.